This T cell receptor beta chain appears in the sequencing data of a study of T cells in Graves' hyperthyroidism and ophthalmopathy. Amplified TCR beta CDR3 regions came from RNA transcripts. First-round RT-PCR targeting the TCR CDR3 was performed with the HTBI primer set. TCRdb used MiXCR to reprocess the multiplex PCR reads, holding one entry per CDR3 protein. The data show 550,000 to 700,000 distinct CDR3 sequences, with about 15% seen just once and over 3.5% held by the top ten. J lost 5 bases, V lost 5 bases, and 3 bases had no gene match. The germline V gene has CDR1 MNHEY and CDR2 SMNVEV (reference sequence). This CDR3 contains 12 residues. This clonotype came up many times.

This clonotype was sampled from a woman aged 40 to 50 with Graves' ophthalmopathy. Input material: blood. This chain links TRBV27 with TRBJ2-7; TRBD1 agrees at 7 bases. CDR3 sequence reads: CASSQDRDEQYF. In DNA form, the CDR3 reads TGTGCCAGCAGTCAAGACAGGGACGAGCAGTACTTC.